There are many counts of the clone carrying this TCR beta chain. The antigen remains unidentified. This entry belongs to a study of T cells in Graves' hyperthyroidism and ophthalmopathy. The study's findings and limits: Blood held most thyroid clonotypes expanded above 0.001 frequency. Ophthalmopathy onset followed model prediction by a median about seven months. The authors' 13 V-J model separated ophthalmopathy from stable hyperthyroidism.

The CDR3 is 15 residues long. Germline V gives CDR1 SGDLS, CDR2 YYNGEE. V shed 4 bases, J shed 6 bases, and the junction held 13 bases outside the gene matches. The TCR beta CDR3 regions underwent amplification using RNA transcripts as the source. TCR CDR3 regions were first amplified by RT-PCR with HTBI primers. TCRdb itself ran the multiplex PCR reads through MiXCR, one entry per CDR3 protein. This table has about 610,000 distinct CDR3 sequences, roughly 46% appearing once. Researchers barred patients who had uncontrolled infection, other autoimmune disease, pregnancy or lactation. This sequence was found in a woman younger than 30 with Graves' hyperthyroidism. V is TRBV9 and J is TRBJ2-7; 7 bases are a match to TRBD2. The sequenced sample was peripheral blood or thyroid tissue (not recorded which). CDR3 sequence: CASSPLGGRFSEQYF. In DNA form, the CDR3 reads TGTGCCAGCAGCCCCCTGGGCGGGAGATTTTCCGAGCAGTACTTC.